The clone carrying this TCR beta chain was counted ten times or more. Its antigen is not known. This entry is derived from a study of spatial heterogeneity in lung cancer. Study-wide results and limits: It was found that expanded intratumoral alpha and beta TCR counts tracked tumor mutation counts.

The time point here: sample taken at primary tumor resection. One entry per CDR3 protein, called by TCRdb with MiXCR from the 5' RACE reads. The table records about 12,000 distinct CDR3 sequences, just over 5% of them present only once. The V segment lost 5 bases and the J segment 3 bases; nucleotides outside the gene matches: 7. There are 14 residues in the CDR3. The gene calls are TRBV12-3 or TRBV12-4 and TRBJ2-7; 7 positions agree with TRBD1. The TCR sequence derives from a male donor with early-stage non-small cell lung cancer. Sequencing used lung tumor tissue, obtained at surgery. CDR3 DNA sequence: TGTGCCAGCAGTCGGGGACAGAACCTCTACGAGCAGTACTTC. It specifies CASSRGQNLYEQYF.